A single T cell receptor beta chain is shown here with its context. The entry originates in a study of blood T cell repertoires in COVID-19. Study-wide background: Samples taken during acute and convalescent COVID-19 were collected in the United States, Italy and Spain. T cells, B-cell-depleted T cells, or PBMCs provided the cDNA or gDNA that served as material.

CDR1 and CDR2 from the germline V gene are KGHDR and SFDVKD. The length of the CDR3 is 14 residues. Trimming cost V 0 bases and J 8 bases, with 10 bases left between them. Original handling: Amplifying reference gene primers gave estimates of nucleated cell counts. This table comes from immunoSEQ multiplex PCR, and its TCRdb copy is limited to in-frame clones, with some not included. V and J calls and clone size come straight from that table; D and trimming were deduced from the DNA. The repertoire consists of 250,000 to 300,000 clones, with 86% occurring once and the leading ten covering about 4%. Sequenced sample: peripheral blood. This sequence was found in a man aged 18 to 30 with active or convalescent COVID-19. The chain carries TRBV24-1 and TRBJ2-1; D is uncertain. The CDR3 sequence is CATSDLTGNDEQFF. CDR3 bases: TGTGCCACCAGTGATTTGACGGGTAACGATGAGCAGTTCTTC.